This T cell receptor (beta chain) was captured in a study of glioma-infiltrating T cells after dendritic cell vaccination. Across the study: Samples are from glioblastoma patients in Phase I and II dendritic cell vaccine trials.

This clone was observed a few times. This table comes from immunoSEQ multiplex PCR, and its TCRdb copy is limited to in-frame clones, with some not included. The sample yields 2,500 to 3,000 clones, roughly 85% seen once. Stated time point: after dendritic cell vaccination, including at tumor progression/relapse. The vaccine used monocyte-derived dendritic cells pulsed overnight with autologous tumor lysate. Patients received autologous tumor lysate-pulsed dendritic cell vaccination between about 2002 and 2013. The CDR3 runs 13 residues. Germline lookup yields CDR1 LNHDA and CDR2 SQIVND (reference sequence). V was clipped by 6 bases and J by 7 bases, with 16 bases between them.

The rearrangement links TRBV19 to TRBJ2-7; no reliable D call. The sample was tumor tissue, taken after dendritic cell vaccination. This sequence was found in a human donor with glioblastoma. The CDR3 DNA sequence: TGTGCCAGTAGCTTATCACCGACTGGAGAGCAGTACTTC. Translation: CASSLSPTGEQYF.